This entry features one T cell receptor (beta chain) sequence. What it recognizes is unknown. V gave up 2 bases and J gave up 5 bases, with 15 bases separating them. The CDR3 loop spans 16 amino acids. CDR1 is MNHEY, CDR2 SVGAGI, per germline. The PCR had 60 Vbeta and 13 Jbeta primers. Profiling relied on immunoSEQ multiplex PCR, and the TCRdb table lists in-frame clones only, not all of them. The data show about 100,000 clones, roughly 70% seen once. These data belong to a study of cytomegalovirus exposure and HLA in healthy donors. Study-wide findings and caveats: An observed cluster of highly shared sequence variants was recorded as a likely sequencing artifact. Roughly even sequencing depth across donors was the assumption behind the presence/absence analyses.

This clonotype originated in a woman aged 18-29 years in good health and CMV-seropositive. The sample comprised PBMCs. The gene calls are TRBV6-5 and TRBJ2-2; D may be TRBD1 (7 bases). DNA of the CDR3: TGTGCCAGCAGTTACCGGAGGGCAGGGGGAACCGGGGAGCTGTTTTTT. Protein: CASSYRRAGGTGELFF.